This T cell receptor (beta chain) derives from a study of immune evolution from preneoplasia to lung adenocarcinoma. The V gene's germline CDR1 is MNHEY and CDR2 SMNVEV (reference sequence). The V gene lost 5 bases and the J gene lost 2 bases, with 17 bases spanning the gap. The CDR3 covers 16 residues. Here immunoSEQ multiplex PCR was the method, and the copy in TCRdb shows in-frame clones only, minus some. The sample contains 7,000 or so clones, almost 80% of which appear only once. Material for sequencing was FFPE adjacent normal lung tissue. The V gene is TRBV27, the J gene TRBJ2-3; D possibly corresponds to TRBD1 (6 bases). The source of this sequence is a person between 65 and 79 years old with lung adenocarcinoma. The CDR3 sequence: CASSQQGYLHTDTQYF. The CDR3 DNA reads as TGTGCCAGCAGTCAACAGGGATACCTTCACACAGATACGCAGTATTTT.